The source of this T cell receptor beta chain is a study of cytomegalovirus exposure and HLA in healthy donors. Study information: Among the roughly 370 genotyped donors, 81% were placed in the Caucasian-associated ancestry cluster. Study-level results: Sequencing had likely introduced a cluster of highly shared sequence variants as an artifact. Sequencing depth across donors, presence/absence analyses assumed, was roughly uniform. HLA-A and HLA-B allele assignments for most subjects were reportedly predicted accurately using TCR beta sequences.

Concerning this clone: Its antigen is as yet unknown.

The PCR employed 60 Vbeta primers together with 13 Jbeta primers. Produced via immunoSEQ multiplex PCR; TCRdb's table is partial and in-frame only. The table shows 120,000 to 150,000 clones, with around 86% occurring only once. The receptor comes from a female donor in good health and CMV-seronegative. The sequencing input was PBMCs.

The CDR3 sequence is CASTQGQGTADTQYF. The CDR3 DNA reads TGTGCCAGCACTCAAGGACAGGGGACGGCAGATACGCAGTATTTT. This chain joins TRBV7-9 and TRBJ2-3, with 9 bases lining up with TRBD1. CDR1 SEHNR and CDR2 FQNEAQ come from the germline V gene (reference sequence). This CDR3 spans 15 amino acids. V shed 7 bases and J 4 bases; nucleotides not matched to a gene: 9.